The 17 T cell receptor beta chains reported below all come from one sample, sequenced in a study of T cells in Graves' hyperthyroidism and ophthalmopathy. Amplified TCR beta CDR3 regions came from RNA transcripts. HTBI primers were the set used in a first-round RT-PCR of the TCR CDR3. TCRdb processed the multiplex PCR reads anew with MiXCR; each CDR3 protein has one entry. Here the sample spans over 350,000 distinct CDR3 sequences, more than 12% being singletons. Sequenced sample: blood. Receptor source: a man aged 50 to 59 with Graves' ophthalmopathy.

This clonotype was observed a handful of times. The chain employs TRBV15 and TRBJ2-1; D gene ambiguous. Trimming stripped 4 bases from V and 5 bases from J, with 15 bases between. The germline V gene encodes CDR1 LNHNV and CDR2 YYDKDF (reference sequence). The CDR3 length is 15 residues. CDR3 loop: CATSKQNQDHNEQFF. The CDR3 DNA reads TGTGCCACCAGCAAGCAAAACCAGGACCACAATGAGCAGTTCTTC.

This clonotype was seen many times. V usage is TRBV4-1 and J usage is TRBJ2-3; no definite D call. The V gene's germline CDR1 is MGHRA and CDR2 YSYEKL. The CDR3 spans 12 residues. V lost 1 base, J lost 7 bases, and 6 bases lay in between. CDR3 sequence (DNA): TGCGCCAGCAGCCAAGTTTTGAATACGCAGTATTTT. It is translated as CASSQVLNTQYF.

The table lists this clonotype with many counts. The CDR3 nucleotides read TGCGCCAGCAGCCCGGGACAGGGGAATGAGCAGTTCTTC. It codes for CASSPGQGNEQFF. The chain employs TRBV5-1 and TRBJ2-1; TRBD1 matches 10 bases. The V and J ends lost 4 bases and 7 bases, in that order; junction bases with no gene match: 2. Germline CDR1 reads SGHRS; CDR2 reads YFSETQ. The CDR3 loop spans 13 amino acids. Together with reference TRBV5-1 and TRBJ2-1, the CDR3 gives the full variable domain: KAGVTQTPRYLIKTRGQQVTLSCSPISGHRSVSWYQQTPGQGLQFLFEYFSETQRNKGNFPGRFSGRQFSNSRSEMNVSTLELGDSALYLCASSPGQGNEQFFGPGTRLTVL.

The sample holds many counts of this clonotype. The rearrangement links TRBV29-1 to TRBJ2-5, with D possibly TRBD2 on 5 matching bases. CDR3 size: 13 residues. CDR1 SQVTM and CDR2 ANQGSEA come from the germline V gene. V gave up 0 bases and J gave up 5 bases, with 10 bases separating them. The CDR3 nucleotides read TGCAGCGTTGAAGAACCGGGGTGGGAGACCCAGTACTTC. This codes for CSVEEPGWETQYF.

This clonotype occurred many times. The chain has TRBV10-3 and TRBJ2-1; D call uncertain. Trimming shortened V by 3 bases and J by 12 bases, and 15 bases separated the two germline ends. Looked up from germline, CDR1 is ENHRY and CDR2 is SYGVKD. The CDR3 is made up of 13 amino acids. CDR3 residues: CAISDPPGKTQFF. The DNA of the CDR3 is TGTGCCATCAGTGACCCCCCGGGTAAGACGCAGTTCTTC.

This clonotype was detected ten times or more. V gene TRBV3-1 combines with J gene TRBJ1-2; 10 bases are shared with TRBD1. This CDR3 spans 14 amino acids. Germline V gene lookup returns CDR1 LGHDT and CDR2 YNNKEL (reference sequence). With V trimmed by 3 bases and J by 4 bases, 2 bases remained unmatched. The CDR3 nucleotides read TGTGCCAGCAGCCAGGGACAGGGGACCTATGGCTACACCTTC. It yields the protein CASSQGQGTYGYTF.

The chain has TRBV7-8 and TRBJ1-1, with D uncertain. Germline V CDR1 and CDR2: SGHVS, FQNEAQ. The CDR3 is 13 amino acids. The V end lost 0 bases, the J end lost 5 bases, and 7 bases lay between the germline ends. The CDR3 region has the DNA TGTGCCAGCAGCTTAGCGGGGAAAACTGAAGCTTTCTTT. This encodes CASSLAGKTEAFF.

In its sample, this clonotype was seen many times. J is TRBJ2-5 and V is TRBV7-9, with 8 positions matching TRBD1. Looked up from germline, CDR1 is SEHNR and CDR2 is FQNEAQ (reference sequence). V gave up 4 bases and J gave up 1 base; unmatched junction bases: 5. The length of the CDR3 is 15 residues. The DNA for the CDR3 is TGTGCCAGCAGCTCTTGGGACAGGAGCCAAGAGACCCAGTACTTC. It encodes CASSSWDRSQETQYF.

This clonotype was counted many times. The chain employs TRBV2 and TRBJ2-2; the match to TRBD2 covers 12 bases. The V and J ends lost 5 bases and 1 base, in that order; junction bases with no gene match: 5. This CDR3 has 17 residues. Germline V gene lookup returns CDR1 SNHLY and CDR2 FYNNEI. The CDR3 bases are TGTGCCAGCAGTCGACTAGCGGGAGTCAGGAACACCGGGGAGCTGTTTTTT. This sequence encodes CASSRLAGVRNTGELFF.

This clonotype was found many times. The rearrangement links TRBV12-3 or TRBV12-4 to TRBJ2-1; tentatively, D is TRBD1 or TRBD2 (6 bases each). This CDR3 has 13 residues. V lost 6 bases and J lost 7, with 13 bases in between. The CDR3 is CASRGRGVNEQFF. For the CDR3, the DNA is TGTGCCAGCAGGGGAAGGGGGGTGAATGAGCAGTTCTTC.

This clonotype was seen a handful of times. The chain joins TRBV15 to TRBJ2-5; perhaps TRBD2 as D (5 bases). There are 15 residues in the CDR3. The V end was cut by 0 bases, the J end by 9 bases, with 17 bases between. Per germline, CDR1 LNHNV and CDR2 YYDKDF (reference sequence). The CDR3: CATSRDIGGVEAQYF. CDR3 in DNA: TGTGCCACCAGCAGAGATATAGGTGGAGTGGAGGCCCAGTACTTC.

This clonotype showed up many times. The chain recombines TRBV12-5 with TRBJ1-1; 7 positions match TRBD1. The CDR3 covers 13 residues. The V segment lost 4 bases and the J segment 7 bases; nucleotides outside the gene matches: 6. CDR1 and CDR2 (germline): LGHNT, FRNRAP. In DNA, the CDR3 is TGTGCTAGTGGTTCGTCAGGGGGTCATGAAGCTTTCTTT. It codes for CASGSSGGHEAFF.

A few counts support this clonotype. The chain has TRBV24-1 and TRBJ2-5; D ambiguous. V was trimmed by 5 bases and J by 2 bases, leaving 14 bases between them. Germline CDR1 and CDR2: KGHDR and SFDVKD. The CDR3 loop spans 15 amino acids. The CDR3 loop is CATSGSLGLQETQYF. DNA for the CDR3: TGTGCCACCAGTGGTAGTCTCGGGCTACAAGAGACCCAGTACTTC.

There are many counts of this clonotype. J is TRBJ2-5 and V is TRBV5-1; possible D gene TRBD1, 5 bases. V lost 3 bases, J lost 1 base, and 13 bases lay in between. In germline, CDR1 is SGHRS, CDR2 YFSETQ. The CDR3 has 15 residues. The CDR3, as DNA: TGCGCCAGCAGCTGGAGTGACAGAACCCAAGAGACCCAGTACTTC. Encoded protein: CASSWSDRTQETQYF.

The J gene is TRBJ2-7, the V gene TRBV12-3 or TRBV12-4; 8 bases align to TRBD2. Losses at the gene ends were 2 bases for V and 6 bases for J; bases not matched to a gene: 15. The CDR3 length is 17 residues. The CDR3: CASSLLTGGQFLLEQYF. The CDR3 DNA follows: TGTGCCAGCAGTTTACTTACGGGGGGGCAGTTCCTCCTCGAGCAGTACTTC.

This clonotype was detected many times. The chain couples TRBV2 to TRBJ1-1; TRBD1 aligns across 7 bases. The CDR3 totals 14 residues. Trimming took 6 bases from V and 5 from J; bases not matched to a gene: 9. Germline V lookup: CDR1 SNHLY, CDR2 FYNNEI. CDR3 region: CASRRAGGGTEAFF. The DNA of the CDR3 is TGTGCCAGCAGGAGAGCAGGGGGGGGGACTGAAGCTTTCTTT.

This chain joins TRBV30 and TRBJ2-7; 9 bases fit TRBD2. CDR1 GTSNPN and CDR2 SVGIG come from the germline V gene (reference sequence). The CDR3 is 13 amino acids. Trimming cost V 3 bases and J 5 bases; bases outside gene matches: 5. The DNA of the CDR3 is TGTGCCTGGAGGGCGGGGGGGCGAAACGAGCAGTACTTC. Protein product: CAWRAGGRNEQYF.